The rows below give T cell receptor beta chains drawn from one sample of a study of post-analysis software for immune sequencing data. TCRdb redid the calling of the PCR reads with MiXCR, one entry per CDR3 protein. The sample includes 750,000 to 950,000 distinct CDR3 sequences, 40% to 55% of them seen just once. Sequenced sample: blood. Receptors were obtained from a girl aged 5-17 years with multiple sclerosis. Each CDR3 is given with its conserved first and last residue. A D gene is named only where the DNA matches it firmly. Clone size, where shown, is once, few, many, or a class for clones that have expanded.

J gene | clone size | V gene | D gene | CDR3 DNA | CDR3 protein
TRBJ2-7 | . | TRBV7-8 | . | TGTGCCAGCACCCGTGCAGGGGAGGCTCCCGTTTCCGAGCAGTACTTC | CASTRAGEAPVSEQYF
TRBJ2-1 | . | TRBV6-2/TRBV6-3 | . | TGTGCCAGCAGTTACCAGAGGGATTGGGGCAATGAGCAGTTCTTC | CASSYQRDWGNEQFF
TRBJ1-1 | few | TRBV29-1 | . | TGCAGCGTTGCGGGGGGCGCGGCTGAAGCTTTCTTT | CSVAGGAAEAFF
TRBJ1-2 | . | TRBV14 | TRBD1 | TGTGCCAGTAGCCAAGATCTCACAGGGGGCTATGGCTACACCTTC | CASSQDLTGGYGYTF
TRBJ1-5 | few | TRBV6-5 | . | TGTGCCAGCAGGGCAGGTTCATATAGCAATCAGCCCCAGCATTTT | CASRAGSYSNQPQHF
TRBJ2-3 | once | TRBV29-1 | TRBD2 | TGCAGCGTTGGGGCACAGCGGGAGGGACCCGATACGCAGTATTTT | CSVGAQREGPDTQYF
TRBJ2-7 | . | TRBV7-8 | . | TGTGCCAGCAGCTTGGGGCGAACACAGAACGAGCAGTACTTC | CASSLGRTQNEQYF
TRBJ2-7 | few | TRBV7-2 | . | TGTGCCAGCAGCTCGGTCGTAGACGAGCAGTACTTC | CASSSVVDEQYF
TRBJ2-7 | few | TRBV7-2 | TRBD1 | TGTGCCAGCAGCTTTTACAGGGGGTACGAGCAGTACTTC | CASSFYRGYEQYF
TRBJ2-1 | . | TRBV9 | TRBD2 | TGTGCCAGCAGCGGTCCGACTAGCGAATACAATGAGCAGTTCTTC | CASSGPTSEYNEQFF
TRBJ2-3 | . | TRBV6-6 | . | TGTGCCAGCGCCTCAGGGATTTCCAGCACAGATACGCAGTATTTT | CASASGISSTDTQYF
TRBJ2-4 | few | TRBV5-1 | TRBD1 | TGCGCCAGCAGGAAGGACAGGGATCCTGAGCAGTACTTC | CASRKDRDPEQYF
TRBJ2-1 | . | TRBV6-5 | TRBD2 | TGTGCCAGCAGAAAGCTAGCGGGAGGGACTATGAATGAGCAGTTCTTC | CASRKLAGGTMNEQFF
TRBJ2-1 | few | TRBV27 | TRBD2 | TGTGCCAGCAGTTTGTTGGGGACTAGCGGGGGTAATGAGCAGTTCTTC | CASSLLGTSGGNEQFF
TRBJ2-7 | . | TRBV5-1 | . | TGCGCCAGCAGCTTGGGACTAAGGAGGAGCAGCTCCTACAATGAGCAGTACTTC | CASSLGLRRSSSYNEQYF
TRBJ1-2 | . | TRBV5-1 | . | TGCGCCAGCAGCTGGGGACCATTCTATGGCTACACCTTC | CASSWGPFYGYTF
TRBJ2-1 | . | TRBV7-9 | TRBD2 | TGTGCCAGCAGATTTGTAAATCAGGCGGGAGCACGATCCGAGCAGTTCTTC | CASRFVNQAGARSEQFF
TRBJ2-1 | . | TRBV29-1 | TRBD2 | TGCAGCGTCGAGTTAGCGGGAGGCCCTCACAATGAGCAGTTCTTC | CSVELAGGPHNEQFF
TRBJ2-1 | . | TRBV2 | TRBD2 | TGTGCCAGCGGGGGGTCTAGCGGGGGGAATGAGCAGTTCTTC | CASGGSSGGNEQFF
TRBJ1-1 | . | TRBV5-5 | . | TGTGCCAGCAGCTTAGAAAAAAGGAATTACCCACCCCGTATGAACACTGAAGCTTTCTTT | CASSLEKRNYPPRMNTEAFF
TRBJ2-1 | . | TRBV20-1 | TRBD1 | TGCAGTGCTAGAGACCTACAGGGGGAAGGATACAATGAGCAGTTCTTC | CSARDLQGEGYNEQFF
TRBJ2-7 | . | TRBV7-2 | . | TGTGCCAGCAGCTTAGATCGGCCCACCTACGAGCAGTACTTC | CASSLDRPTYEQYF
TRBJ2-7 | . | TRBV6-6 | TRBD1 | TGTGCCAGCAGACCCGGGACAGTTGGTTACGAGCAGTACTTC | CASRPGTVGYEQYF
TRBJ1-1 | few | TRBV10-3 | . | TGTGCCATCAGCGTAGGGCTGAACACTGAAGCTTTCTTT | CAISVGLNTEAFF
TRBJ1-1 | . | TRBV29-1 | . | TGCAGCGTTCCCAGGGGAACTGAAGCTTTCTTT | CSVPRGTEAFF
TRBJ1-6 | . | TRBV12-3/TRBV12-4 | . | TGTGCCAGCAGTTTAGACGGGGAGGTGTCGAATTCACCCCTCCACTTT | CASSLDGEVSNSPLHF
TRBJ2-1 | once | TRBV7-2 | . | TGTGCCAGCAGCTTAGCAGTCGCGGCCCAGCGGAATGAGCAGTTCTTC | CASSLAVAAQRNEQFF
TRBJ2-7 | few | TRBV7-9 | . | TGTGCCAGCAGCTTAGAGAGACACTACGAGCAGTACTTC | CASSLERHYEQYF
TRBJ2-7 | few | TRBV20-1 | TRBD2 | TGCAGTGCTAGAGACATCGGCAGGCCGGGGATAGCGGGGCCCTACGAGCAGTACTTC | CSARDIGRPGIAGPYEQYF
TRBJ2-7 | . | TRBV29-1 | TRBD2 | TGCAGCGTTGAAGAATTAGGCGGGAGCTCCTACGAGCAGTACTTC | CSVEELGGSSYEQYF
TRBJ1-6 | . | TRBV20-1 | . | TGCAGTGCTAGGGTGGCAACAGGGCGGGGGTTCCCCTATAATTCACCCCTCCACTTT | CSARVATGRGFPYNSPLHF
TRBJ2-7 | . | TRBV12-3/TRBV12-4 | . | TGTGCCAGCAGTTTTGACCCCTACTACGAGCAGTACTTC | CASSFDPYYEQYF
TRBJ2-7 | . | TRBV6-6 | . | TGTGCCAGCAGTGCCGGACAGAACCCCCCCTACGAGCAGTACTTC | CASSAGQNPPYEQYF
TRBJ1-5 | . | TRBV6-1 | . | TGTGCCAGCAGTGAAACGGCACTTCTTCGGCAGCCCCAGCATTTT | CASSETALLRQPQHF
TRBJ2-3 | . | TRBV5-1 | TRBD2 | TGCGCCAGCAGTTTTCCCCTAGCGGGAGTCCAGACTACGCAGTATTTT | CASSFPLAGVQTTQYF
TRBJ2-3 | . | TRBV7-9 | . | TGTGCCTGCAGCCCGTATTCGGGGGCAGATACGCAGTATTTT | CACSPYSGADTQYF
TRBJ1-2 | few | TRBV12-3/TRBV12-4 | TRBD1 | TGTGCCAGCAGAGAGGGACAGGCCTATGGCTACACCTTC | CASREGQAYGYTF
TRBJ2-3 | . | TRBV12-3/TRBV12-4 | . | TGTGCCAGCAGTTTTATCCTCGACTTGGCTAGCACAGATGCGCAGTATTTT | CASSFILDLASTDAQYF
TRBJ2-7 | . | TRBV4-1 | . | TGCGCCAGCATCCAAGAAATATATGAGGGCCTCGCCTCCTACGAGCAGTACTTC | CASIQEIYEGLASYEQYF
TRBJ1-2 | . | TRBV6-1 | . | TGTGCCAGCAGTGAAAGAGGGTTGGGTGGCTACACCTTC | CASSERGLGGYTF
TRBJ2-1 | . | TRBV5-1 | . | TGCGCCAGCAGCTTGGGGGACCCTGGGTCAGGACGCTGCAATGAGCAGTTCTTC | CASSLGDPGSGRCNEQFF
TRBJ2-1 | few | TRBV7-9 | . | TGTGCCAGCAGCTTTGTAGGTTTATATGAGCAGTTCTTC | CASSFVGLYEQFF
TRBJ2-3 | . | TRBV6-5 | . | TGTGCCAGCAGCTTGGGACGGGCTGCGGTGGCAGATACGCAGTATTTT | CASSLGRAAVADTQYF
TRBJ2-1 | few | TRBV27 | . | TGTGCCAGCAGTAGGGGGTATGAGCAGTTCTTC | CASSRGYEQFF
TRBJ2-5 | few | TRBV4-2 | TRBD2 | TGTGCCAGCAGCACCCGAGGACTAGCGGGAGTGGAGACCCAGTACTTC | CASSTRGLAGVETQYF
TRBJ2-5 | . | TRBV29-1 | . | TGCAGCGTTGAAGAAGGAGGGGTCCAGTACTTC | CSVEEGGVQYF
TRBJ2-2 | . | TRBV11-2 | . | TGTGCCAGCCTGGGGTCGGGCACCGGGGAGCTGTTTTTT | CASLGSGTGELFF
TRBJ2-4 | . | TRBV6-5 | . | TGTGCCAGCAGATCTCACAGGGATGAGCAGTACTTC | CASRSHRDEQYF
TRBJ2-7 | . | TRBV11-1 | TRBD2 | TGTGCCAGCAGCGACCGGACTAGCGCTTACGAGCAGTACTTC | CASSDRTSAYEQYF
TRBJ2-5 | . | TRBV7-9 | TRBD1 | TGTGCCAGCAGCCCACAGGGACAGGGAGAGACCCAGTACTTC | CASSPQGQGETQYF
TRBJ2-7 | . | TRBV7-2 | . | TGTGCCAGCAGCTTAGATTTCACTAAAGTCCCCCACGAGCAGTACTTC | CASSLDFTKVPHEQYF
TRBJ2-1 | . | TRBV7-3 | . | TGTGCCAGCAGCCCGGACCTAATGTCTCTCAGGGAGCAGTTCTTC | CASSPDLMSLREQFF
TRBJ2-7 | . | TRBV12-3/TRBV12-4 | TRBD2 | TGTGCCAGCAGTTTTCTACGAGCGGGAGCAAAAGACGACGAGCAGTACTTC | CASSFLRAGAKDDEQYF